This T cell receptor (beta chain) was sequenced for a study of PD-1 blockade in classical Hodgkin lymphoma. Study results and caveats: It was among complete responders that baseline diversity resembled that of newly diagnosed patients. Reported baseline diversity: healthy donors highest, relapsed/refractory patients lowest.

A word on this clone: Its antigen is as yet unknown.

Assay used: immunoSEQ multiplex PCR; TCRdb lists only in-frame clones, some missing. The sample shows more than 4,000 clones, roughly 79% of them seen only once. Germline V gene lookup returns CDR1 SNHLY and CDR2 FYNNEI. This CDR3 is built from 17 residues. With V trimmed by 1 base and J by 8 bases, 11 bases remained unmatched. Relapses following autologous stem cell transplantation were seen in all patients, with brentuximab vedotin exposure varying. CD4+ T cells were purified from thawed PBMCs by negative selection. This clonotype was obtained from a human donor with classical Hodgkin lymphoma. The input for sequencing was CD4+ T cells from blood, taken at baseline. The genes are TRBV2 and TRBJ1-4, with TRBD1 matching 9 bases. CDR3 residues: CASSEGTGERTGEKLFF. In DNA form, the CDR3 reads TGTGCCAGCAGTGAAGGGACAGGGGAACGTACAGGAGAAAAACTGTTTTTT. Together with reference TRBV2 and TRBJ1-4, the CDR3 gives the full variable domain: EPEVTQTPSHQVTQMGQEVILRCVPISNHLYFYWYRQILGQKVEFLVSFYNNEISEKSEIFDDQFSVERPDGSNFTLKIRSTKLEDSAMYFCASSEGTGERTGEKLFFGSGTQLSVL.